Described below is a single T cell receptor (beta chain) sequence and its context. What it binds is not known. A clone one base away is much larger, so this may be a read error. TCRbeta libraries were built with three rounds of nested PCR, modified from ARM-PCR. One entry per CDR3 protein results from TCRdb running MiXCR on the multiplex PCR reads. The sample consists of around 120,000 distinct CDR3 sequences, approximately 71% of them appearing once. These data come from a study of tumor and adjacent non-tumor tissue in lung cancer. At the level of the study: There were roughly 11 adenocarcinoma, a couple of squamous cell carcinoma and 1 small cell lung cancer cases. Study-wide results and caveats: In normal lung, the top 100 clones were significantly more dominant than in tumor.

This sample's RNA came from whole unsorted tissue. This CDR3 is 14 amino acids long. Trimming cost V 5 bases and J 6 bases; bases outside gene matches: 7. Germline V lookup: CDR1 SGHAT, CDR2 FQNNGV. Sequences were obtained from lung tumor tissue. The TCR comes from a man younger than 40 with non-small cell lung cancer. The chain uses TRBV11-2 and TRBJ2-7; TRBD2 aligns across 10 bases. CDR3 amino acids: CASSLLAGACEQYF. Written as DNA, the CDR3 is TGTGCCAGCAGCCTCCTAGCGGGAGCATGCGAGCAGTACTTC.